This entry is about one T cell receptor (beta chain). What it recognizes is unknown. These data originate in a study of PD-1 blockade in classical Hodgkin lymphoma. Time point of the sample: cycle 4 day 1 (C4D1), after less than 7 weeks of nivolumab. Every patient had relapsed following autologous stem cell transplantation, and cohorts differed in brentuximab vedotin exposure. Best responses included complete response and partial response; otherwise, the best response was progressive disease. Profiled with immunoSEQ multiplex PCR; TCRdb holds only in-frame clones, not every one. This table has 15,000 to 20,000 clones, approximately 80% appearing once. Study-level results: Healthy donors reportedly exceeded newly diagnosed patients in baseline TCR diversity. The study found that TCR diversity rose significantly by C4D1 in CD4+ but not CD8+ cells.

Germline V CDR1 and CDR2: PRHDT, FYEKMQ (reference sequence). CDR3 length: 16 residues. The V and J ends lost 5 bases and 4 bases, in that order; junction bases with no gene match: 9. Sequenced here: peripheral blood mononuclear cells (PBMCs), sampled before the fourth cycle of nivolumab. The sequence was collected from a human donor with classical Hodgkin lymphoma. The J gene is TRBJ2-2, the V gene TRBV13, with TRBD1 matching 8 bases. The CDR3 DNA reads as TGTGCCAGCAGCCTCCTGACAGGGGAGACCACCGGGGAGCTGTTTTTT. It yields the protein CASSLLTGETTGELFF.